Listed below are T cell receptor beta chains from one sample, sequenced in a study of PD-L1 blockade in urothelial cancer. Produced via immunoSEQ multiplex PCR; TCRdb's table is partial and in-frame only. The table shows tens of thousands of clones, with 87% occurring only once. The sample here was PBMCs, taken around atezolizumab (anti-PD-L1) treatment. The receptors stem from a woman aged 55-69 years with urothelial cancer. CDR3s include the opening cysteine and the closing phenylalanine or tryptophan. The order of the fields is D gene, clone size, V gene, J gene, CDR3 protein, CDR3 DNA. A D gene is named only where the DNA matches it firmly. Only part of the rows carry a size: once, few, many, or a class if the clone is expanded.

TRBD2	few	TRBV7-8	TRBJ2-1	CASSQTSGIRFF	TGTGCCAGCAGCCAAACTAGCGGGATTAGGTTCTTC
TRBD2	few	TRBV10-3	TRBJ2-7	CAISEGLADLSYEQYF	TGTGCCATCAGCGAGGGACTAGCGGACCTCTCCTACGAGCAGTACTTC
-	-	TRBV28	TRBJ2-7	CASSFSPNYEQYF	TGTGCCAGCAGTTTTTCGCCGAACTATGAGCAGTACTTC
-	-	TRBV5-6	TRBJ1-4	CASSSMQAWEKLFF	TGTGCCAGCAGCTCGATGCAGGCCTGGGAAAAACTGTTTTTT
-	-	TRBV27	TRBJ1-2	CASSQRQDLNYGYTF	TGTGCCAGCAGCCAAAGACAGGACCTTAACTATGGCTACACCTTC
TRBD1	few	TRBV19	TRBJ2-7	CASAGQGVTEQYF	TGTGCCAGCGCCGGACAGGGCGTTACGGAGCAGTACTTC
TRBD1	once	TRBV9	TRBJ2-1	CASSVTAGGFFYNEQFF	TGTGCCAGCAGCGTAACGGCAGGGGGCTTTTTCTACAATGAGCAGTTCTTC
-	-	TRBV5-1	TRBJ1-3	CASSLGADSRNTIYF	TGCGCCAGCAGCTTGGGAGCGGACTCACGAAACACCATATATTTT
-	-	TRBV2	TRBJ1-1	CASSGVRNTEAFF	TGTGCCAGCAGTGGTGTCAGGAACACTGAAGCTTTCTTT
TRBD1	once	TRBV7-2	TRBJ2-3	CASSAGTVLLDTQYF	TGTGCCAGCAGCGCAGGGACAGTACTTCTGGATACGCAGTATTTT
-	few	TRBV9	TRBJ1-1	CASSRDRLNTEAFF	TGTGCCAGCAGCAGAGACAGACTGAACACTGAAGCTTTCTTT
TRBD1	-	TRBV23-1	TRBJ1-2	CASRPGGFRLYYGYTF	TGCGCCAGCCGGCCAGGGGGATTTAGGCTATATTATGGCTACACCTTC
-	-	TRBV15	TRBJ1-1	CATSRDIITEAFF	TGTGCCACCAGCAGAGATATTATAACTGAAGCTTTCTTT
TRBD2	-	TRBV5-1	TRBJ2-1	CASSLLAGRRDEQFF	TGCGCCAGCAGCTTGCTGGCCGGGAGGCGGGATGAGCAGTTCTTC
TRBD1	-	TRBV5-6	TRBJ2-1	CASSGDRGSYNEQFF	TGTGCCAGCAGCGGAGACAGGGGGAGTTACAATGAGCAGTTCTTC
-	-	TRBV6-1	TRBJ2-5	CASSAVGGPGETQYF	TGTGCCAGCAGTGCAGTCGGGGGGCCGGGGGAGACCCAGTACTTC
-	-	TRBV11-2	TRBJ1-5	CASSLAGLQPQHF	TGTGCCAGCAGCTTAGCCGGACTTCAGCCCCAGCATTTT
TRBD2	-	TRBV27	TRBJ2-2	CASSKLAGVRGTGELFF	TGTGCCAGCAGTAAACTAGCGGGAGTGAGGGGCACCGGGGAGCTGTTTTTT
TRBD1	-	TRBV7-9	TRBJ2-1	CASSRQGYEQFF	TGTGCCAGCAGCCGACAGGGCTATGAGCAGTTCTTC
-	few	TRBV21-1	TRBJ2-7	CASSKALSGTTSYEQYF	TGTGCCAGCAGCAAAGCGCTTTCAGGGACTACTTCCTACGAGCAGTACTTC
-	-	TRBV5-1	TRBJ2-3	CASSSGSFTDTQYF	TGCGCCAGCAGCTCAGGCAGTTTCACAGATACGCAGTATTTT
TRBD1	-	TRBV6-5	TRBJ1-2	CASRGTVNNYGYTF	TGTGCCAGCAGGGGGACAGTCAATAACTATGGCTACACCTTC
-	few	TRBV19	TRBJ1-2	CASSMDSSYTF	TGTGCCAGTAGTATGGACAGTAGCTACACCTTC
-	-	TRBV14	TRBJ1-3	CASSQDPASLAGNTIYF	TGTGCCAGCAGCCAAGATCCCGCCTCCCTAGCGGGAAACACCATATATTTT
-	-	TRBV7-2	TRBJ2-4	CASSVTGGDIQYF	TGTGCCAGCAGCGTTACAGGGGGGGACATTCAGTACTTC
-	-	TRBV28	TRBJ1-2	CASSLLSDYGYTF	TGTGCCAGCAGTTTATTATCTGACTATGGCTACACCTTC
-	-	TRBV14	TRBJ1-1	CASSQDWGEFGTEAFF	TGTGCCAGCAGCCAAGACTGGGGGGAATTTGGCACTGAAGCTTTCTTT
-	once	TRBV6-5	TRBJ1-4	CASSYSGATNEKLFF	TGTGCCAGCAGTTACTCGGGGGCCACTAATGAAAAACTGTTTTTT
-	-	TRBV19	TRBJ1-5	CAISGTLNQPQHF	TGTGCCATCTCCGGGACATTGAATCAGCCCCAGCATTTT
TRBD1	-	TRBV7-2	TRBJ1-6	CASSSRTGGYNSPLHF	TGTGCCAGCAGCTCTAGGACAGGGGGCTATAATTCACCCCTCCACTTT
TRBD1	-	TRBV6-5	TRBJ2-7	CASSRGQGLVYEQYF	TGTGCCAGCAGCCGGGGACAGGGCTTAGTCTACGAGCAGTACTTC
TRBD1	-	TRBV29-1	TRBJ1-1	CSVEGQGGTEAFF	TGCAGCGTTGAGGGACAGGGGGGGACTGAAGCTTTCTTT